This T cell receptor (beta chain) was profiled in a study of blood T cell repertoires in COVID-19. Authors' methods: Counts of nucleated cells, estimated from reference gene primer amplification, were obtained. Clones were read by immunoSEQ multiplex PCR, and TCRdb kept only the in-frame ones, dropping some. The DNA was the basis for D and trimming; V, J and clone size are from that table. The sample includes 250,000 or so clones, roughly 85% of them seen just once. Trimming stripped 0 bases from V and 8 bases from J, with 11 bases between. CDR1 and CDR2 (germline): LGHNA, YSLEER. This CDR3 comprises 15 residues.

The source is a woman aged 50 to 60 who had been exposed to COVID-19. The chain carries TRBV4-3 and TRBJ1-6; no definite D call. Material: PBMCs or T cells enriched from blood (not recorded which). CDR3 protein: CASSQDSRGDSPLHF. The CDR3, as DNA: TGCGCCAGCAGCCAAGATTCCCGGGGAGATTCACCCCTCCACTTT.